This TCR beta chain was captured in a study of CXCR3-negative and CXCR3-positive naive CD8 T cells. Overall study results and limits: Relative to CXCR3-negative naive cells, CXCR3-positive naive cells had more hydrophobic TRB CDR3s.

All TRB cDNA libraries came from 5' RACE performed with UMI labels. Each CDR3 protein gets one entry in TCRdb, which reprocessed the 5' RACE reads and gives no DNA. In total, the table holds about 150,000 distinct CDR3 sequences. For this clonotype: Its target is not known.

Sequenced input: naive CXCR3+ CD8+ T cells from blood. Subset here: CD45RO-CCR7+CD27+CD95- naive CD8+ T cells expressing CXCR3 (TNR3+). The sequence came from a human donor in good health. Some clones in this sample may be carry-over from other donors' samples.

The CDR3 loop reads CASSFRAIYEQYF. The chain carries TRBV12-3 or TRBV12-4 and TRBJ2-7. The CDR3 loop spans 13 amino acids.